This T cell receptor (beta chain) was profiled in a study of cytomegalovirus exposure and HLA in healthy donors. Study-wide context: HLA-typed donors contributed 65 million to 85 million unique TCRs, which were held in an early data release.

Study-level points and caveats: Earlier results showed most TCR beta V segments being productive about 87% or about 30% of the time.

Worth noting for this clone: The antigen remains undetermined.

The PCR was carried out with 60 Vbeta primers and 13 Jbeta primers. Sequencing used immunoSEQ multiplex PCR; TCRdb keeps in-frame clones, though not all of them. The profile covers some 92,000 clones, with around 75% appearing a single time and about a tenth taken by the ten largest. Each donor was nominally healthy when sampled (though unrecorded immune exposures were likely). This receptor was obtained from a man aged 18 to 30 in good health and CMV-seropositive. Sequencing was carried out using PBMCs.

Here the CDR3 DNA reads TGTGCCAGCAGACTCGGGGGGAACACTGAAGCTTTCTTT. Translation gives CASRLGGNTEAFF. The genes are TRBV27 and TRBJ1-1; D may be TRBD1 (5 bases). CDR3 length: 13 residues. V shed 6 bases and J shed 1 base, with 9 bases lying between them. Germline lookup yields CDR1 MNHEY and CDR2 SMNVEV (reference sequence).